The text below deals with one TCR beta chain. The data belong to a study of blood T cell repertoires in COVID-19. For the study at large: Sites across the United States, Italy and Spain contributed samples from acute and convalescent COVID-19. In each case, the material was cDNA or gDNA derived from T cells, B-cell-depleted T cells, or PBMCs.

Germline loops: CDR1 LNHDA, CDR2 SQIVND (reference sequence). CDR3 length equals 13 residues. V shed 8 bases and J shed 3 bases, with 13 bases lying between them. Participants' reported clinical history set cohort assignment. Original processing notes: Amplification of reference gene primers provided the estimated nucleated cell counts. The table came from immunoSEQ multiplex PCR; TCRdb's copy has only in-frame clones and leaves some out. V, J and clone size were drawn from that table, and D and trimming were deduced from the DNA. The sample shows some 220,000 clones, 70% to 90% of them seen only once.

The TCR comes from a middle-aged woman with acute COVID-19. Sequenced material: PBMCs or T cells enriched from blood (not recorded which). This rearrangement joins TRBV19 to TRBJ1-2; D call uncertain. CDR3 loop: CASRVADHYGYTF. The CDR3 nucleotides are TGTGCCAGTCGGGTGGCAGACCACTATGGCTACACCTTC.